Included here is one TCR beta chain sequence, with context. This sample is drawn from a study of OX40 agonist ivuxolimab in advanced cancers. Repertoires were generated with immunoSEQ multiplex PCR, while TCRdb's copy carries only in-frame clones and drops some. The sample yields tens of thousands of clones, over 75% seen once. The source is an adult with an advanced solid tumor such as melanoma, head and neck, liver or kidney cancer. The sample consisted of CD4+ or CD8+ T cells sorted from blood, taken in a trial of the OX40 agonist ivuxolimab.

The CDR3 protein is CASTVTSGSNYEQYF. The CDR3 DNA is TGTGCCAGCACCGTGACTAGCGGGAGTAACTACGAGCAGTACTTC. V gene TRBV7-2 combines with J gene TRBJ2-7; 12 positions agree with TRBD2. Trimming removed 7 bases from V and 3 bases from J; junction bases left unmatched: 7. CDR1 SGHTA and CDR2 FQGNSA come from the germline V gene. This CDR3 has 15 residues.